Sequencing of this TCR beta chain was carried out in a study of cytomegalovirus exposure and HLA in healthy donors. Trimming at V came to 6 bases and at J to 3 bases, leaving 6 bases not matched to a gene. Germline CDR1 is MDHEN and CDR2 is SYDVKM. CDR3 size: 15 residues. Study-level findings and limits: Clusters of TCRs from the first cohort tended to co-occur in the 120 or so validation repertoires (as a later analysis found).

This table comes from immunoSEQ multiplex PCR, and its TCRdb copy is limited to in-frame clones, with some not included. The sample comprises approximately 120,000 clones, roughly 89% of which are singletons, and 1% to 1.4% rests with the top ten. On this clone: As yet, its antigen is unknown.

The sequence derives from a woman between 18 and 29 years old in good health and CMV-seronegative. The chain uses TRBV28 and TRBJ2-7; 12 bases align to TRBD2. Sequencing used PBMCs. In DNA form, the CDR3 reads TGTGCCAGCAGCCGGACTAGCGGGGCAGTCTACGAGCAGTACTTC. Translation: CASSRTSGAVYEQYF.